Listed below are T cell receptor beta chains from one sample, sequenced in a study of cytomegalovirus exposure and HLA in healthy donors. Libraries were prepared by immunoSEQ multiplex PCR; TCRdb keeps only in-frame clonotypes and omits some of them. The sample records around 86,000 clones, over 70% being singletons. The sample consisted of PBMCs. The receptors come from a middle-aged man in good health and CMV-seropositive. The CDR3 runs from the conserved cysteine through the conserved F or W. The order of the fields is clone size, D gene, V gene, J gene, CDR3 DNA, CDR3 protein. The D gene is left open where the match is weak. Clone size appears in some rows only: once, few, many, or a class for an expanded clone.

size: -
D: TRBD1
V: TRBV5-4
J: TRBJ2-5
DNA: TGTGCCAGCAGCGGCACGGGACAGGGGAGGATAGAGACCCAGTACTTC
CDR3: CASSGTGQGRIETQYF

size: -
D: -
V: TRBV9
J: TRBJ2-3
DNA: TGTGCTAGCAGCGTAGATCGCGGACAGACAGATACGCAGTATTTT
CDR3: CASSVDRGQTDTQYF

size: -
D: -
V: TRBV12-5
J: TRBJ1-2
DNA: TGTGCTAGTGGTTTTTTGGGCGCTGGCTACACCTTC
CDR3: CASGFLGAGYTF

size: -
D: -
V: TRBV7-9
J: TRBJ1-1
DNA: TGTGCCAGCGGGTTTGGCCCGCGGGGCACTGAAGCTTTCTTT
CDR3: CASGFGPRGTEAFF

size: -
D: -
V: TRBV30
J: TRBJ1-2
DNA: TGTGCCTGGAGTATCCAGAACCGATACTACACCTTC
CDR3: CAWSIQNRYYTF

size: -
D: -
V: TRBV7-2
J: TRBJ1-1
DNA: TGTGCCACCAAGACATTCATGAACACTGAAGCTTTCTTT
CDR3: CATKTFMNTEAFF

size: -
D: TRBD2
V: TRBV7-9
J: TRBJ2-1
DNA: TGTGCCAGCAGCTCAAAGCGGGGGACCGCCTCCAATGAGCAGTTCTTC
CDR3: CASSSKRGTASNEQFF

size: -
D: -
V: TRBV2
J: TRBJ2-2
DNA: TGTGCCAGCAAGACTGATAGAAACACCGGGGAGCTGTTTTTT
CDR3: CASKTDRNTGELFF

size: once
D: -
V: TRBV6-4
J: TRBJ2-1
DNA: TGTGCCAGCAGTGACTCGCTACTAGCCTCCTACAATGAGCAGTTCTTC
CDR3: CASSDSLLASYNEQFF

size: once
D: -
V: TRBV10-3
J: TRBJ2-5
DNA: TGTGCCATCAGTGAGTACCAGGGCTATCAAGAGACCCAGTACTTC
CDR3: CAISEYQGYQETQYF

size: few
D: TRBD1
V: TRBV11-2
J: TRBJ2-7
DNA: TGTGCCAGCTCAGGGGGCTTACGCTCCTACGAGCAGTACTTC
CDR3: CASSGGLRSYEQYF

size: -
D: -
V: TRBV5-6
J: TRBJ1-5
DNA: TGTGCCAGCAGCTTGAGGGATGCGGGAAATCAGCCCCAGCATTTT
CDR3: CASSLRDAGNQPQHF

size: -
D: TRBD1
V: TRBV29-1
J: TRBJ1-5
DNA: TGCAGCGTTGGAACCGGGACAGCCAATCAGCCCCAGCATTTT
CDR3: CSVGTGTANQPQHF

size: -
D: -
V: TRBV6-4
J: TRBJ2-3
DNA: TGTGCCAGCAGTGAAGCTTTCACAGATACGCAGTATTTT
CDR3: CASSEAFTDTQYF

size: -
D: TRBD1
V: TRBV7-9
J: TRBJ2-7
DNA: TGTGCCAGCAGCAGATGGGCCTTGGGACAGTCCTACGAGCAGTACTTC
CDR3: CASSRWALGQSYEQYF

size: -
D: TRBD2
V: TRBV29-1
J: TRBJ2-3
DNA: TGCAGCGTCATCCGCCACCTCGGACTAGCGGGAGTGGGGGATACGCAGTATTTT
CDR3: CSVIRHLGLAGVGDTQYF

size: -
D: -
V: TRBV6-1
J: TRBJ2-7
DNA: TGTGCCAGCAGTTGGCGCTCCGCGGGCTCCTACGAGCAGTACTTC
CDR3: CASSWRSAGSYEQYF

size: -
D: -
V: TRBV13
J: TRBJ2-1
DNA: TGTGCCAGCAGCCTGGGCAGGGGTTCCCCCTACAATGAGCAGTTCTTC
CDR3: CASSLGRGSPYNEQFF

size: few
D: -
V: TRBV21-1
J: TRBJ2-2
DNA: TGTGCCAGCAGCAAAGCGCGAAACACCGGGGAGCTGTTTTTT
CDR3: CASSKARNTGELFF

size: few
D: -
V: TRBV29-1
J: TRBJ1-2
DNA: TGCAGCGTTGGGGCAGGGAGGGAGGATGGCTACACCTTC
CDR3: CSVGAGREDGYTF

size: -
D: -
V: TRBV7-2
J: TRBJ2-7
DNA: TGTGCCAGCAGCTTAGATGCGGGACAGCCCTCCTACGAGCAGTACTTC
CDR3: CASSLDAGQPSYEQYF

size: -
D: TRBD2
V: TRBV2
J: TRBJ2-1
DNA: TGTGCCAGCAGTGATTCTTCTAGCGGGAGCTCCTACAATGAGCAGTTCTTC
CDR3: CASSDSSSGSSYNEQFF

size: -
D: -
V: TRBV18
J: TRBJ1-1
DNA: TGTGCCAGCTCACCTGAGTCCAGGGTAAAGAACACTGAAGCTTTCTTT
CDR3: CASSPESRVKNTEAFF

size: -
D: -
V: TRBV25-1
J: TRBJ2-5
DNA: TGTGCCAGCAGTGAAAGTGGTATCAGGGTGGGAGAGACCCAGTACTTC
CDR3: CASSESGIRVGETQYF

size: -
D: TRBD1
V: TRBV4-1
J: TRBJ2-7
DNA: TGCGCCAGCAGCCAACCTAGACAGGGGGCAGGAAGGGAGCAGTACTTC
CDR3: CASSQPRQGAGREQYF

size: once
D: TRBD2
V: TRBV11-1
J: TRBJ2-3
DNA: TGTGCCAGCAGCACCGGGACTATGAGCACAGATACGCAGTATTTT
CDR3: CASSTGTMSTDTQYF

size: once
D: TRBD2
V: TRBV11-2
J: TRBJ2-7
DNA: TGTGCCAGCAGCGGGCTAGCGGGAAGGAACGAGCAGTACTTC
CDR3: CASSGLAGRNEQYF

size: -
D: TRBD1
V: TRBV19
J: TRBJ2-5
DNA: TGTGCCAGTAGTACGGGGGACAGGGGAAGGGAGACCCAGTACTTC
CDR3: CASSTGDRGRETQYF

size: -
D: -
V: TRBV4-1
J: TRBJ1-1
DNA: TGCGCCAGCAGCCGTTTAGTGGGAGCCCGTTCAGAGAACACTGAAGCTTTCTTT
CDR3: CASSRLVGARSENTEAFF

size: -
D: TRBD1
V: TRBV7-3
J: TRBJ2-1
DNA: TGTGCCAGCAGCTCTAGACAGGGTTTAAACAATGAGCAGTTCTTC
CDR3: CASSSRQGLNNEQFF

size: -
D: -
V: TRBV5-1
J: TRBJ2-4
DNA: TGCGCCAGCAGCCCCGGGAACCAAAAAAACATTCAGTACTTC
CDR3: CASSPGNQKNIQYF

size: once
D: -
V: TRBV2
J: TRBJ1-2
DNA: TGTGCCAGCCGGGATAGAAGAAACTATGGCTACACCTTC
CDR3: CASRDRRNYGYTF

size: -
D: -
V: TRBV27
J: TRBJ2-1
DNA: TGTGCCAGCATGACGGAGAGAGGTGAGTTCTTC
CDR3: CASMTERGEFF

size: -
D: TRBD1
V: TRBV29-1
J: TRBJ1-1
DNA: TGCAGCACTTGGACAGGGGGGATGAACACTGAAGCTTTCTTT
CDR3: CSTWTGGMNTEAFF

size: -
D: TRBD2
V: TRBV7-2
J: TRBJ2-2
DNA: TGTGCCAGCAGCCCCCGGGGGGGGGTAGGGGCCGGGGAGCTGTTTTTT
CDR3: CASSPRGGVGAGELFF

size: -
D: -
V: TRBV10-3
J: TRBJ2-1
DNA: TGTGCCATCAGTGATCCCAGGGGATCGAACAATGAGCAGTTCTTC
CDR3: CAISDPRGSNNEQFF

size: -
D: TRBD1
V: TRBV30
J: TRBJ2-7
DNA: TGTGCCTGGTGGACAGGGGAAGCCTCCTACGAGCAGTACTTC
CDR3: CAWWTGEASYEQYF